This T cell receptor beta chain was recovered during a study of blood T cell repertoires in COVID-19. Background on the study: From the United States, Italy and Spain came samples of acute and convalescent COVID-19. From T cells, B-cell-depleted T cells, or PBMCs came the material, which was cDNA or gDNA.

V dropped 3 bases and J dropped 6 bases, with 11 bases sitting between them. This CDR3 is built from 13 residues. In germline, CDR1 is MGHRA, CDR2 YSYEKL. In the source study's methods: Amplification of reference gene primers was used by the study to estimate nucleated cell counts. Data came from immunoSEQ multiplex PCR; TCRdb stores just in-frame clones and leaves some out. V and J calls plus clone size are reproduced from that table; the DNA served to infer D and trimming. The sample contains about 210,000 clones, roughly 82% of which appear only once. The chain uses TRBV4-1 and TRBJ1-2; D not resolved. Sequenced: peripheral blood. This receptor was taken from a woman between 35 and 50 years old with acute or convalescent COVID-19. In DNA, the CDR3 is TGCGCCAGCAGCCACACCCCCGGGGATGGCTACACCTTC. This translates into CASSHTPGDGYTF.